The following is a T cell receptor (beta chain) sequence with its context. Its antigen is unknown. The sample comes from a study of Tregs in tolerant kidney transplant recipients. Whole-study results and caveats: This study did not directly address biological reproducibility. Findings come from small patient numbers and require larger validation.

The assay was immunoSEQ multiplex PCR, and TCRdb's table has in-frame clones only and misses some. The table records about 240,000 clones, about 86% of them present only once. Unstimulated Tregs (CD4+CD25+CD127-) and CD4+CD25- non-Tregs were sorted from PBMCs. The clonotype was recovered from a human donor in good health. Sequencing was done on a sample of CD4+ T cells from blood.

CDR3 residues: CSARILAGQYF. CDR3 bases: TGCAGTGCTAGGATACTAGCGGGACAGTACTTC. The chain recombines TRBV20-1 with TRBJ2-5, with 10 bases that match TRBD2. CDR3 length: 11 amino acids. V shed 3 bases and J 11 bases; nucleotides not matched to a gene: 3. The germline V gene has CDR1 DFQATT and CDR2 SNEGSKA (reference sequence).